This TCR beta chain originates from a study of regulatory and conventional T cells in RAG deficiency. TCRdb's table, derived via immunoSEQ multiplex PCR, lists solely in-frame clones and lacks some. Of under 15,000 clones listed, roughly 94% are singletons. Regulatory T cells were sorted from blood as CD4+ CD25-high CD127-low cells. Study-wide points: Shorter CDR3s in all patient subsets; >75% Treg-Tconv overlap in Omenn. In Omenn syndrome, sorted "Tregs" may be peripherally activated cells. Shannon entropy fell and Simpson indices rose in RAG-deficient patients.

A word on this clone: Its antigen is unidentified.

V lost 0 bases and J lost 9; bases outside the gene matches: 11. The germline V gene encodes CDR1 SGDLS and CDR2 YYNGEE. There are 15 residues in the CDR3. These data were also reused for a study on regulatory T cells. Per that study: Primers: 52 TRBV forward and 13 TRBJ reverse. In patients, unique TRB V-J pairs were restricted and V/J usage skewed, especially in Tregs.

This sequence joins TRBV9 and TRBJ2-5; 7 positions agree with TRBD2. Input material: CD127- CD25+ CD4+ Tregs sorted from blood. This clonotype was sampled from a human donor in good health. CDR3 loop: CASSVGLADLGAQYF. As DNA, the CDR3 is TGTGCCAGCAGCGTAGGGCTAGCGGACCTAGGGGCCCAGTACTTC.